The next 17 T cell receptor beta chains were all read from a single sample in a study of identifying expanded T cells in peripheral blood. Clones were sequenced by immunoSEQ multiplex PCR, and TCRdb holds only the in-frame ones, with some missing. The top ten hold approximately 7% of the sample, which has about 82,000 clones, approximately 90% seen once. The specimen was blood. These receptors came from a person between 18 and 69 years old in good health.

CDR3 sequence: CASSYNSNQPQHF. The DNA of the CDR3 is TGTGCCAGTAGTTATAATAGCAATCAGCCCCAGCATTTT. The V and J genes are TRBV19 and TRBJ1-5; D is ambiguous. Per germline, CDR1 LNHDA and CDR2 SQIVND (reference sequence). The V end lost 5 bases, the J end lost 0 bases, and 5 bases lay between the germline ends. This CDR3 is 13 amino acids long.

This CDR3 is CAWSVRSPEAFF. CDR3 coding DNA: TGTGCCTGGAGTGTCCGGTCGCCTGAAGCTTTCTTT. The chain recombines TRBV30 with TRBJ1-1; no clear D gene. The CDR3 is 12 amino acids. The germline V and J ends were trimmed by 0 bases and 6 bases, with 8 bases remaining between them. From germline, CDR1 is GTSNPN and CDR2 SVGIG (reference sequence). Full variable domain (outside the CDR3, taken from reference TRBV30 and TRBJ1-1): SQTIHQWPATLVQPVGSPLSLECTVEGTSNPNLYWYRQAAGRGLQLLFYSVGIGQISSEVPQNLSASRPQDRQFILSSKKLLLSDSGFYLCAWSVRSPEAFFGQGTRLTVV.

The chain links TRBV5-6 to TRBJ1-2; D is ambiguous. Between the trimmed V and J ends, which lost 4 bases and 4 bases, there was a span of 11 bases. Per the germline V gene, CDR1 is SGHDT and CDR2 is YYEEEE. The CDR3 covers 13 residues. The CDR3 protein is CASSAGPPYGYTF. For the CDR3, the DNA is TGTGCCAGCAGCGCCGGACCGCCCTATGGCTACACCTTC. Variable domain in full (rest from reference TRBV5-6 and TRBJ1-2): DAGVTQSPTHLIKTRGQQVTLRCSPKSGHDTVSWYQQALGQGPQFIFQYYEEEERQRGNFPDRFSGHQFPNYSSELNVNALLLGDSALYLCASSAGPPYGYTFGSGTRLTVV.

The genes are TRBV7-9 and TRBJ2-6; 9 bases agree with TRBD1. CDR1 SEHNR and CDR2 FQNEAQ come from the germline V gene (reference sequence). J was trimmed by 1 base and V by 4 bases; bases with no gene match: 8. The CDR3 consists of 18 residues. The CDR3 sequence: CASSSGQGIPSGANVLTF. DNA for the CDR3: TGTGCCAGCAGCTCGGGACAGGGTATCCCATCTGGGGCCAACGTCCTGACTTTC.

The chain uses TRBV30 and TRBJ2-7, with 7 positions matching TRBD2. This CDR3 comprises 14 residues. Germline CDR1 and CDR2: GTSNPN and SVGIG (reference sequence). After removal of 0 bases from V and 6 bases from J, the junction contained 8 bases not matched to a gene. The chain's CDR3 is CAWSVGAGALEQYF. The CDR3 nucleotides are TGTGCCTGGAGTGTGGGTGCGGGAGCACTCGAGCAGTACTTC.

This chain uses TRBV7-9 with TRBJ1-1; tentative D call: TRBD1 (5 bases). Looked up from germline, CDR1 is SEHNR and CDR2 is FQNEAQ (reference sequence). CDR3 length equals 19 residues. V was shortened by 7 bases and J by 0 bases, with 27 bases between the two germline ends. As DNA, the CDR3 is TGTGCCAGCACCCGGGGGGAGGCTGCAATCCTATTAATGAACACTGAAGCTTTCTTT. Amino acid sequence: CASTRGEAAILLMNTEAFF.

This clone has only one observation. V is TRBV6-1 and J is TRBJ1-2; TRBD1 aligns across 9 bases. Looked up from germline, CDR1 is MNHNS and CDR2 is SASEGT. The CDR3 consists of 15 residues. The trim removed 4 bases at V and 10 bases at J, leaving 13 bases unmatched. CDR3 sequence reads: CASSVLPGQGMDYTF. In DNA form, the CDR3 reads TGTGCCAGCAGTGTGCTACCGGGACAGGGAATGGACTACACCTTC.

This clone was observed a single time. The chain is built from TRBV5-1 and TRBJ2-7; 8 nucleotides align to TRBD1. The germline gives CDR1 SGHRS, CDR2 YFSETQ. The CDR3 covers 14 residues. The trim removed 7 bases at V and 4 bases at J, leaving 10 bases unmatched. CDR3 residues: CASRFRTGSYEQYF. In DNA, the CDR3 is TGCGCCAGCCGGTTCCGGACAGGGTCGTACGAGCAGTACTTC.

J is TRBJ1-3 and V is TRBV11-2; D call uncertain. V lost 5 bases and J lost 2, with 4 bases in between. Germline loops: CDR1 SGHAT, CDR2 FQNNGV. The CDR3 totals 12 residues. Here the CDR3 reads CASSPTGNTIYF. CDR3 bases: TGTGCCAGCAGCCCAACTGGAAACACCATATATTTT.

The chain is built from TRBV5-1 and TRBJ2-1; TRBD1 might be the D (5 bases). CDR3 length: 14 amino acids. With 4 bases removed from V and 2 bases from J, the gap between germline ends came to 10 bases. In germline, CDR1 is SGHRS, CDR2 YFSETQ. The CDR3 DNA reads TGCGCCAGCAGCCCCAGGGCGGCCTACAATGAGCAGTTCTTC. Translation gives CASSPRAAYNEQFF.

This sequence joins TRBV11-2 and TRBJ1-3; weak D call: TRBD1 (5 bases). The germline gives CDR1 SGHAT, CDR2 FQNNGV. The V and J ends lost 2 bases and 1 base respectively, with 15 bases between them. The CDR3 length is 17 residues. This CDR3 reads CASSLKRGTASGNTIYF. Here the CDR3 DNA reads TGTGCCAGCAGCTTAAAGAGAGGGACGGCATCTGGAAACACCATATATTTT.

The CDR3 loop reads CASSLGTGPDNVLTF. The CDR3 DNA sequence: TGTGCCAGCAGCTTAGGGACAGGGCCCGACAACGTCCTGACTTTC. The chain joins TRBV5-4 to TRBJ2-6; 9 nucleotides align to TRBD1. Germline trimming cut 2 bases from V and 9 bases from J; bases unmatched to any gene: 6. The CDR3 spans 15 residues. Per germline, CDR1 SGHNT and CDR2 YYREEE (reference sequence).

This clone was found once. CDR3 sequence (DNA): TGTGCCAGCAGCCGAAACAGGGAACGCACAGATACGCAGTATTTT. Encoded protein: CASSRNRERTDTQYF. The rearrangement uses TRBV2 and TRBJ2-3, with D perhaps TRBD1 (6 bases). This CDR3 is 15 amino acids long. Germline values: CDR1 SNHLY, CDR2 FYNNEI. V dropped 6 bases and J dropped 1 base, with 14 bases sitting between them.

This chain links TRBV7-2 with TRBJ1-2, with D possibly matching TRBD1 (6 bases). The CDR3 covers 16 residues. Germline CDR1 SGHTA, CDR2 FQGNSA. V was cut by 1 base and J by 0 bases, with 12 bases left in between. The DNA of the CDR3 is TGTGCCAGCAGCTTAGATAGGGGGAGAGCTAACTATGGCTACACCTTC. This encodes CASSLDRGRANYGYTF.

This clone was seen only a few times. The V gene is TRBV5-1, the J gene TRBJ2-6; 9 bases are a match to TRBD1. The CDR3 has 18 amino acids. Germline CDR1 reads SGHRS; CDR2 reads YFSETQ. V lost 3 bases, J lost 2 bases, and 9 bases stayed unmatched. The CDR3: CASSWAGTGTPGANVLTF. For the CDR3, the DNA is TGCGCCAGCAGCTGGGCCGGGACAGGGACTCCTGGGGCCAACGTCCTGACTTTC.

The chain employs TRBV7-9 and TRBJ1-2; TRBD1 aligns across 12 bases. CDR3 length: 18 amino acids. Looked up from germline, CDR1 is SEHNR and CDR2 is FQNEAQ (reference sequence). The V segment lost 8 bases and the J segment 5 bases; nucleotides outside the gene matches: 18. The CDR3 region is CASRQGGTGGASRYGYTF. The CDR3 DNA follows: TGTGCCAGCCGTCAAGGGGGGACAGGGGGCGCCTCCCGTTATGGCTACACCTTC.

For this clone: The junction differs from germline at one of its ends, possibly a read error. Here the CDR3 reads CVSSLGGQSYEQYF. Written as DNA, the CDR3 is TGCGTCAGCAGCTTGGGGGGACAGTCCTACGAGCAGTACTTC. The chain links TRBV5-1 to TRBJ2-7; D possibly corresponds to TRBD1 (7 bases). Germline CDR1 reads SGHRS; CDR2 reads YFSETQ. This CDR3 contains 14 residues.